Each of the 12 T cell receptor beta chains below was sequenced from the same sample in a study of T cells after yellow fever vaccination. TCRdb passed the 5' RACE reads through MiXCR, listing each CDR3 protein once. The sample includes some 250,000 distinct CDR3 sequences, over 3% of them seen just once. The sample here was PBMCs, taken 15 days after the yellow fever booster vaccination. The source is a man between 18 and 29 years old who received the YFV17D yellow fever vaccine.

This clonotype was seen ten or more times. The V call is TRBV20-1, the J call TRBJ2-5; D is tentatively TRBD1 or TRBD2 (6 bases each). Germline CDR1 is DFQATT and CDR2 is SNEGSKA (reference sequence). CDR3 size: 14 residues. The V gene lost 6 bases and the J gene lost 5 bases, with 19 bases spanning the gap. The CDR3 protein is CSALRGAPRETQYF. The DNA for the CDR3 is TGCAGTGCCCTAAGGGGGGCCCCCCGGGAGACCCAGTACTTC.

This rearrangement joins TRBV7-2 to TRBJ2-3, with no clear D. The germline CDR1 and CDR2 sequences are SGHTA and FQGNSA. V was trimmed by 11 bases and J by 7 bases, leaving 13 bases between them. This CDR3 contains 11 residues. The CDR3 loop is CACGHGYTQYF. The CDR3 DNA reads TGTGCCTGCGGTCACGGATATACGCAGTATTTT.

At least ten counts were recorded for this clonotype. In DNA form, the CDR3 reads TGTGCCAGCAGCTTAGCGCCGTCAGATTACGAGCAGTACGTC. Encoded protein: CASSLAPSDYEQYV. V is TRBV7-9 and J is TRBJ2-7; D ambiguous. Trimming removed 0 bases at V and 4 bases at J, with 10 bases between. The CDR3 is 14 amino acids. Germline-derived CDR1 and CDR2 are SEHNR and FQNEAQ (reference sequence).

This clonotype was observed at least ten times. V usage is TRBV5-1 and J usage is TRBJ2-3, with D hard to call. V gave up 2 bases and J gave up 6 bases, with 10 bases separating them. CDR1 is SGHRS and CDR2 is YFSETQ in the germline V gene. This CDR3 has 13 residues. CDR3 loop: CASSLDTLDTQYF. Here the CDR3 DNA reads TGCGCCAGCAGCTTAGACACCCTTGATACGCAGTATTTT.

This clonotype was picked up one time. The chain recombines TRBV15 with TRBJ2-3, with D unclear. Germline CDR1 is LNHNV and CDR2 is YYDKDF (reference sequence). Deletions cut 0 bases from V and 6 bases from J, with 7 bases between. The CDR3 runs 13 residues. DNA for the CDR3: TGTGCCACCAGCAGAGATAAAATCGATACGCAGTATTTT. Encoded protein: CATSRDKIDTQYF.

In this sample, this clonotype turned up many times. The rearrangement joins TRBV10-3 to TRBJ2-1; 12 bases are a match to TRBD2. The V gene's germline CDR1 is ENHRY and CDR2 SYGVKD. The CDR3 consists of 16 residues. Losses at the gene ends were 5 bases for V and 5 bases for J; bases not matched to a gene: 7. The CDR3: CAISPPGLAGNNEQFF. In nucleotides, the CDR3 is TGTGCCATCAGTCCTCCGGGACTAGCGGGTAACAATGAGCAGTTCTTC.

There are many counts of this clonotype. The chain couples TRBV20-1 to TRBJ2-7; the match to TRBD2 covers 9 bases. This CDR3 comprises 15 residues. CDR1 DFQATT and CDR2 SNEGSKA come from the germline V gene (reference sequence). With 0 bases clipped from V and 2 bases from J, the junction kept 5 bases outside the gene matches. The CDR3 is CSARDPRGGAYEQYF. The CDR3 DNA sequence: TGCAGTGCTAGAGATCCACGCGGGGGGGCCTACGAGCAGTACTTC.

This clonotype was recorded many times. The chain uses TRBV5-1 and TRBJ1-2, with D uncertain. Germline V CDR1 and CDR2: SGHRS, YFSETQ. The CDR3 runs to 13 residues. V was trimmed by 0 bases and J by 4 bases, leaving 7 bases between them. This CDR3 is CASSLEVAYGYTF. CDR3 coding DNA: TGCGCCAGCAGCTTGGAGGTTGCCTATGGCTACACCTTC. Complete variable domain (other parts from reference TRBV5-1 and TRBJ1-2): KAGVTQTPRYLIKTRGQQVTLSCSPISGHRSVSWYQQTPGQGLQFLFEYFSETQRNKGNFPGRFSGRQFSNSRSEMNVSTLELGDSALYLCASSLEVAYGYTFGSGTRLTVV.

At least ten counts were recorded for this clonotype. The CDR3 region has the DNA TGTGCCATCAGTACTACAGGGAACACTGAAGCTTTCTTT. Residues: CAISTTGNTEAFF. This rearrangement joins TRBV10-3 to TRBJ1-1; the D gene is possibly TRBD1 (5 bases). The V end was cut by 5 bases, the J end by 1 base, with 8 bases between. Germline CDR1 ENHRY, CDR2 SYGVKD. CDR3 length: 13 residues.

This clonotype was counted at least ten times. The chain recombines TRBV7-2 with TRBJ1-3; TRBD1 might be the D (6 bases). CDR1 and CDR2 from the germline V gene are SGHTA and FQGNSA. The CDR3 is 16 residues long. V dropped 1 base and J dropped 4 bases, with 14 bases sitting between them. The CDR3 spells CASSLVLGGHGNTIYF. In nucleotides, the CDR3 is TGTGCCAGCAGCTTAGTTCTGGGGGGGCACGGAAACACCATATATTTT.

The table lists this clonotype with many counts. The chain joins TRBV5-5 to TRBJ1-2, with unresolved D. The CDR3 extends over 14 amino acids. Trimming pared 4 bases from V and 3 bases from J, leaving 13 bases between. Germline V lookup: CDR1 SGHKS, CDR2 YYEKEE (reference sequence). CDR3 amino acids: CASSRIPGDYGYTF. The CDR3 DNA sequence: TGTGCCAGCAGCCGGATCCCTGGTGACTATGGCTACACCTTC. Full variable domain (rest looked up from reference TRBV5-5 and TRBJ1-2): DAGVTQSPTHLIKTRGQQVTLRCSPISGHKSVSWYQQVLGQGPQFIFQYYEKEERGRGNFPDRFSARQFPNYSSELNVNALLLGDSALYLCASSRIPGDYGYTFGSGTRLTVV.

The table lists this clonotype with a few counts. V gene TRBV7-8 combines with J gene TRBJ2-7, with D maybe TRBD2 (6 bases). Germline loops: CDR1 SGHVS, CDR2 FQNEAQ. V was trimmed by 2 bases and J by 6 bases, leaving 20 bases between them. The CDR3 loop spans 16 amino acids. The CDR3 region is CASSLLGVAGTVEQYF. CDR3 DNA sequence: TGTGCCAGCAGCTTACTCGGGGTGGCGGGAACGGTCGAGCAGTACTTC. The whole variable domain, filled in from reference TRBV7-8 and TRBJ2-7, reads GAGVSQSPRYKVAKRGQDVALRCDPISGHVSLFWYQQALGQGPEFLTYFQNEAQLDKSGLPSDRFFAERPEGSVSTLKIQRTQQEDSAVYLCASSLLGVAGTVEQYFGPGTRLTVT.